Below are 25 T cell receptor beta chains sequenced from a single sample in a study of graft-versus-host responses after intestinal transplantation. Assay: immunoSEQ multiplex PCR; the TCRdb copy retains only in-frame clones and omits some. The profile shows some 45,000 clones, roughly nine tenths of them singletons. Sequencing was performed on PBMCs, taken 524 days after transplant. The receptor source for this set is a human patient who received an intestinal transplant, so some T cells may come from the graft donor.

The chain combines TRBV7-9 with TRBJ2-1; D not resolved. Germline V gene lookup returns CDR1 SEHNR and CDR2 FQNEAQ (reference sequence). This CDR3 region has 11 residues. The ends were cut back, 5 bases at V and 7 bases at J, with 6 bases in the middle. The CDR3 sequence: CASSNSNEQFF. CDR3 nucleotides: TGTGCCAGCAGCAACTCTAATGAGCAGTTCTTC.

This rearrangement joins TRBV7-2 to TRBJ1-2, with D maybe TRBD1 (6 bases). This CDR3 contains 13 residues. Trimming took off 5 bases at V and 4 bases at J, with 11 bases between the two ends. In germline, CDR1 is SGHTA, CDR2 FQGNSA. CDR3 nucleotide sequence: TGTGCCAGCAGCAGAGGGACAAGCTATGGCTACACCTTC. It specifies CASSRGTSYGYTF. Based on the CDR3 plus reference TRBV7-2 and TRBJ1-2, the full variable domain is GAGVSQSPSNKVTEKGKDVELRCDPISGHTALYWYRQSLGQGLEFLIYFQGNSAPDKSGLPSDRFSAERTGGSVSTLTIQRTQQEDSAVYLCASSRGTSYGYTFGSGTRLTVV.

In regard to this clone: A read error may account for a junction end that differs from germline. This chain connects TRBV7-7 to TRBJ1-4, with unresolved D. The CDR3 loop spans 15 amino acids. CDR1 and CDR2 from the germline V gene are SSHAT and FNYEAQ (reference sequence). The CDR3 DNA is TGTGCTAGCAGCCCGGGGATTGCAACTAATGAAAAACTGTTTTTT. It is translated as CASSPGIATNEKLFF.

This clone was seen only a few times. The V gene is TRBV29-1, the J gene TRBJ1-1; 7 bases match TRBD1. V was clipped by 6 bases and J by 1 base; unmatched bases: 2. Germline V gene data show CDR1 as SQVTM and CDR2 as ANQGSEA. The CDR3 is 12 amino acids. The CDR3 nucleotides read TGCAGCGTCAGGACAGGGAACACTGAAGCTTTCTTT. Its protein product is CSVRTGNTEAFF. The full variable domain, in which reference TRBV29-1 and TRBJ1-1 provide the parts outside the CDR3, is SAVISQKPSRDICQRGTSLTIQCQVDSQVTMMFWYRQQPGQSLTLIATANQGSEATYESGFVIDKFPISRPNLTFSTLTVSNMSPEDSSIYLCSVRTGNTEAFFGQGTRLTVV.

This sequence joins TRBV7-3 and TRBJ2-3; D is possibly TRBD1 (5 bases). V lost 0 bases, J lost 0 bases, and 10 bases lay in between. The length of the CDR3 is 16 residues. Germline loops: CDR1 SGHTA, CDR2 FQGTGA. CDR3 amino acids: CASSLTPTVSTDTQYF. DNA for the CDR3: TGTGCCAGCAGCTTAACGCCGACAGTTAGCACAGATACGCAGTATTTT.

The chain is built from TRBV19 and TRBJ1-5, with D possibly being TRBD1 (6 bases). This CDR3 has 14 residues. Between the trimmed V and J ends, which lost 7 bases and 7 bases, there was a span of 17 bases. Looked up from germline, CDR1 is LNHDA and CDR2 is SQIVND (reference sequence). CDR3 protein: CASIPSGGGQPQHF. CDR3 DNA: TGTGCCAGTATCCCAAGCGGGGGGGGCCAGCCCCAGCATTTT.

CDR3 in DNA: TGTGCCAGCAGTTTTGACAGGGTAAGCTCCTACAATGAGCAGTTCTTC. Its translation is CASSFDRVSSYNEQFF. This chain connects TRBV27 to TRBJ2-1; the match to TRBD1 covers 7 bases. J lost 0 bases, V lost 3 bases, and 5 bases had no gene match. The CDR3 runs to 16 residues. The germline V gene has CDR1 MNHEY and CDR2 SMNVEV (reference sequence).

This clone was observed once. The chain uses TRBV28 and TRBJ1-1; D remains unclear. In germline, CDR1 is MDHEN, CDR2 SYDVKM. The CDR3 spans 13 residues. V dropped 9 bases and J dropped 1 base, with 12 bases sitting between them. The CDR3 nucleotides are TGTGCCAGTCTCCCGGTAGGGAACACTGAAGCTTTCTTT. Protein product: CASLPVGNTEAFF.

The chain employs TRBV27 and TRBJ1-5; the match to TRBD1 covers 7 bases. CDR3 size: 14 residues. The J segment lost 2 bases and the V segment lost 8 bases, leaving 6 bases of the junction unmatched. CDR1 MNHEY and CDR2 SMNVEV come from the germline V gene (reference sequence). CDR3 in DNA: TGTGCCAGCTCACACAGGGGAGGCAATCAGCCCCAGCATTTT. Amino acid sequence: CASSHRGGNQPQHF.

The chain has TRBV7-2 and TRBJ1-5; D is undetermined. Germline CDR1 and CDR2: SGHTA and FQGNSA. The CDR3 consists of 15 residues. V lost 3 bases, J lost 0 bases, and 9 bases lay in between. CDR3 coding DNA: TGTGCCAGCAGCTTGCCGGGCAGTAGCAATCAGCCCCAGCATTTT. This gives the protein CASSLPGSSNQPQHF.

The chain has TRBV19 and TRBJ2-1; 7 nucleotides line up with TRBD1. The length of the CDR3 is 15 residues. V was pared by 3 bases and J by 0 bases, with 2 bases of the junction left unmatched. The germline V gene has CDR1 LNHDA and CDR2 SQIVND (reference sequence). CDR3 DNA sequence: TGTGCCAGTAGTATGGGACAGTCCTCCTACAATGAGCAGTTCTTC. Protein product: CASSMGQSSYNEQFF.

This clone was observed once. In nucleotides, the CDR3 is TGTGCCAGCAGCGTCGATGGTAGCAATCAGCCCCAGCATTTT. Translation: CASSVDGSNQPQHF. The rearrangement joins TRBV9 to TRBJ1-5; no clear D. In germline, CDR1 is SGDLS, CDR2 YYNGEE. Between the trimmed V and J ends, which lost 2 bases and 0 bases, there was a span of 6 bases. The CDR3 loop spans 14 amino acids.

This rearrangement joins TRBV5-4 to TRBJ1-2; tentative D call: TRBD1 (5 bases). V lost 0 bases, J lost 5 bases, and 11 bases lay in between. The CDR3 totals 14 residues. CDR1 and CDR2 (germline): SGHNT, YYREEE (reference sequence). DNA of the CDR3: TGTGCCAGCAGCTTGGTGCCAGGGTTATATGGCTACACCTTC. This gives the protein CASSLVPGLYGYTF. Full variable domain (rest looked up from reference TRBV5-4 and TRBJ1-2): ETGVTQSPTHLIKTRGQQVTLRCSSQSGHNTVSWYQQALGQGPQFIFQYYREEENGRGNFPPRFSGLQFPNYSSELNVNALELDDSALYLCASSLVPGLYGYTFGSGTRLTVV.

The chain uses TRBV9 and TRBJ2-1; weak D call: TRBD2 (5 bases). The CDR3 consists of 15 residues. Looked up from germline, CDR1 is SGDLS and CDR2 is YYNGEE. Trimming took off 0 bases at V and 4 bases at J, with 11 bases between the two ends. The chain's CDR3 is CASSVGRELYNEQFF. Here the CDR3 DNA reads TGTGCCAGCAGCGTAGGACGGGAACTGTACAATGAGCAGTTCTTC.

This clone was seen a single time. V and J are TRBV10-3 and TRBJ2-7, with 11 bases lining up with TRBD2. The length of the CDR3 is 15 residues. Germline V gene lookup returns CDR1 ENHRY and CDR2 SYGVKD. Trimming cost V 8 bases and J 9 bases; bases outside gene matches: 15. CDR3 sequence (DNA): TGTGCCATCGGCGGGACTAGCGGTCCTGGTATGGCGCAGTACTTC. It specifies CAIGGTSGPGMAQYF.

This chain links TRBV11-2 with TRBJ2-7, with 10 bases lining up with TRBD1. CDR1 is SGHAT, CDR2 FQNNGV, per germline. The V gene end was trimmed by 4 bases and the J gene end by 1 base; junction bases not matched to a gene: 4. The CDR3 is 15 amino acids. CDR3 coding DNA: TGTGCCAGCAGCTATTCGGGACAGGGGTCCTACGAGCAGTACTTC. Its protein is CASSYSGQGSYEQYF.

The chain employs TRBV5-7 and TRBJ2-2; 10 bases map to TRBD1. TRBV5-7 is noted as an ORF with a role that remains uncertain. V lost 3 bases to trimming and J lost 7 bases; unmatched junction nucleotides: 6. The CDR3 length is 15 residues. The CDR3 is CASSCGTGVSGELFF. CDR3 nucleotide sequence: TGTGCCAGCAGCTGCGGGACAGGGGTGAGCGGGGAGCTGTTTTTT.

A single count supports this clone. This sequence joins TRBV11-1 and TRBJ2-7; 7 nucleotides line up with TRBD1. Germline CDR1 reads SGHAT; CDR2 reads FQDESV (reference sequence). The V segment lost 5 bases and the J segment 5 bases; nucleotides outside the gene matches: 6. CDR3 length: 13 residues. In nucleotides, the CDR3 is TGTGCCAGCAGCGCAGACAGGGCTGACGAGCAGTACTTC. It is translated as CASSADRADEQYF.

This sequence joins TRBV7-8 and TRBJ1-1; D remains ambiguous. The CDR3 has 13 residues. With 1 base removed from V and 0 bases from J, the gap between germline ends came to 3 bases. CDR1 and CDR2 (germline): SGHVS, FQNEAQ. In nucleotides, the CDR3 is TGTGCCAGCAGCTTAGAGATGAACACTGAAGCTTTCTTT. This encodes CASSLEMNTEAFF.

This clone was counted a single time. The chain joins TRBV6-1 to TRBJ1-2; possibly TRBD1 for D (5 bases). The CDR3 has 13 residues. Trimming shortened V by 10 bases and J by 0 bases, and 12 bases separated the two germline ends. Per germline, CDR1 MNHNS and CDR2 SASEGT. The CDR3 sequence is CATNRLANYGYTF. For the CDR3, the DNA is TGTGCCACGAACAGGTTAGCTAACTATGGCTACACCTTC.

V usage is TRBV13 and J usage is TRBJ2-5, with D perhaps TRBD1 or TRBD2 (5 bases each). Trimming removed 3 bases from V and 5 bases from J, with 13 bases in between. CDR1 PRHDT and CDR2 FYEKMQ come from the germline V gene (reference sequence). This CDR3 has 14 residues. CDR3: CASSFWGFSETQYF. CDR3 DNA sequence: TGTGCCAGCAGCTTCTGGGGGTTTTCGGAGACCCAGTACTTC.

The genes are TRBV28 and TRBJ2-7, with no clear D. This CDR3 comprises 12 residues. Looked up from germline, CDR1 is MDHEN and CDR2 is SYDVKM. V was shortened by 3 bases and J by 1 base, with 4 bases between the two germline ends. CDR3 loop: CASSFLSYEQYF. The CDR3 nucleotides read TGTGCCAGCAGTTTTTTGTCCTACGAGCAGTACTTC.

V is TRBV28 and J is TRBJ2-7; D possibly corresponds to TRBD2 (6 bases). The germline CDR1 and CDR2 sequences are MDHEN and SYDVKM. The CDR3 sequence is 12 residues long. V was clipped by 7 bases and J by 6 bases, with 13 bases between them. CDR3 sequence reads: CASKGGKGEQYF. The CDR3, as DNA: TGTGCCAGCAAAGGCGGGAAGGGCGAGCAGTACTTC.

V and J are TRBV28 and TRBJ1-2, with 7 bases identical to TRBD1. J was trimmed by 5 bases and V by 8 bases; bases with no gene match: 5. CDR3 length: 12 residues. Germline V CDR1 and CDR2: MDHEN, SYDVKM. The CDR3 DNA sequence: TGTGCCAGCCATACAGGGGATTATGGCTACACCTTC. It encodes CASHTGDYGYTF.

The genes are TRBV6-5 and TRBJ2-1; possibly TRBD1 for D (6 bases). The V end was cut by 2 bases, the J end by 3 bases, with 11 bases between. The germline gives CDR1 MNHEY, CDR2 SVGAGI. The CDR3 loop spans 15 amino acids. The chain's CDR3 is CASSYQGPIYNEQFF. CDR3 DNA: TGTGCCAGCAGTTACCAGGGGCCGATCTACAATGAGCAGTTCTTC.